The clone carrying this TCR beta chain was counted once. Antigen: not known. Donors counted as nominally healthy when sampled, yet unrecorded immune exposures were likely. This sample is part of a study of cytomegalovirus exposure and HLA in healthy donors. On the study more broadly: A preliminary data release comprised approximately 85 million unique TCRs obtained from HLA-typed donors. Study-wide points: There were 150 to 200 TCR beta chains listed as cytomegalovirus-associated. In an earlier analysis, in some 600 donors, most V segments appeared productive either ~87% or ~30% of the time.

Amplification used 60 Vbeta primers and 13 Jbeta primers. Sequencing was performed with immunoSEQ multiplex PCR; in TCRdb, only in-frame clones are kept and a portion is missing. In the table there are about 180,000 clones, 60% to 85% of which are singletons. This CDR3 is 14 amino acids long. The germline V gene has CDR1 KGHSH and CDR2 LQKENI. With 5 bases clipped from V and 2 bases from J, the junction kept 5 bases outside the gene matches. The gene calls are TRBV18 and TRBJ1-2; TRBD1 matches 7 bases. Sequencing was performed on PBMCs. The sequence was collected from a man aged 18 to 29 in good health and CMV-seronegative. The CDR3 protein is CASSSPTGNYGYTF. DNA for the CDR3: TGTGCCAGCTCATCTCCGACAGGGAACTATGGCTACACCTTC.